The present TCR beta chain was sequenced within a study of cytomegalovirus exposure and HLA in healthy donors (dated by TCRdb to about 2017). With respect to the entire study: In an earlier analysis of roughly 500 of the donors, 276 Gb of sequence data and roughly 100 million unique TCR beta sequences from about 179 million T cells were reported. An early release covering roughly 640 HLA-typed donors comprised about 300 gigabases of sequencing data and around 86 million unique TCR sequences. Of the 300 to 450 genotyped donors, 65% to 90% fell in the genetic ancestry cluster associated with self-reported Caucasian donors. The study was designed to test whether signatures of past pathogen exposure could be identified by cataloging public T cell receptors. The T cell repertoires of some 670 subjects were profiled by immunosequencing and related to cytomegalovirus serostatus. Besides the first cohort of around 700 subjects, a separate validation cohort made up of around 120 different subjects was used. High-throughput TCR immunosequencing, statistical association of individual TCRs with disease status, and machine learning were combined to predict cytomegalovirus infection status. To study patterns of TCR occurrence, a later analysis re-analyzed previously published TCR beta repertoires from 666 donors and added high-resolution HLA genotyping. Rather than drawing on any new phenotypic data, the later analysis identified candidate immune exposures from TCR beta sequences and the way those sequences occurred across donors. An earlier analysis of around 640 of the donors used high-throughput TCR beta sequencing to judge whether each TCR beta V gene segment behaved as functional or pseudogenic. Donor age, sex, ethnicity and CMV serostatus were compiled together with the repertoire data. Genome-wide SNP genotypes for about 55% of the roughly 670 donors were used in a later genetic analysis, which treated that subset as a discovery cohort. All discovery cohort repertoires had been generated using a single sequencing platform. Class I and class II HLA loci were covered by the typing at four-digit resolution. The number of donors typed differed by locus, with 629-630 for A, B, C, DRB1 and DQB1, over 500 for DQA1, some 570 for DPA1, and around 450 for DPB1. Five DR-DQ haplotypes were treated as single units for association and clustering because of strong linkage in the cohort. Across approximately 400 genotyped donors of the cohort, an average of approximately 200,000 unique TCR beta nucleotide sequences per donor were sequenced, and about a sixth of those sequences were non-productive. Broad study findings and their caveats: Most CMV-associated TCR beta chains appeared to be HLA-restricted in a later analysis, and the HLA associations seemed to be driven largely by CMV exposure. When HLA alleles, especially DR and DQ, strongly co-occurred, TCR associations were difficult to assign to individual alleles. Compared with equally common non-associated chains, HLA-associated TCR beta chains in a later analysis were more clonally expanded and had lower generation probabilities. A further reported finding was that TCR beta sequences accurately predicted the HLA-A and HLA-B alleles for most subjects in the first cohort. The study gave a list of roughly 150 TCR beta chains associated with cytomegalovirus. Several of the top co-occurrence clusters appeared to be linked to parvovirus B19, influenza, CMV and Epstein-Barr virus, according to a later analysis. Compared with the 666-donor mean, donors in an Asian-associated ancestry cluster had fewer N-insertions in productive TCRs, according to a later genetic analysis. Some IMGT-functional V segments, including TRBV6-2 and TRBV6-3, could not be told apart with the 87-base-pair reads, so those segments were excluded. Linkage disequilibrium might explain the correlated functional status among segregating V segments, but an unknown experimental factor could not be ruled out. In this cohort, only TCR beta chains were sequenced, and detectable features were limited by the absence of alpha or paired-chain data. Approximately 18 rarely observed V segments, including chromosome 9 orphons, were excluded from the earlier analysis of about 500 of the donors because counts were too low. A group of highly shared sequence variants was considered likely to be a technical artifact of the sequencing pipeline. A later genetic analysis associated a missense DCLRE1C variant with V-gene and J-gene trimming of TCR beta chains, and an independent cohort replicated the association. In a later analysis, the rate of TCR association differed among HLA loci, with DRB1 alleles having the most associated TCRs and HLA-C alleles having the fewest. A later analysis associated about 16,000 TCR beta sequences with specific HLA alleles at a false discovery rate of 0.05. A few of the identified cytomegalovirus-associated TCR beta chains were confirmed in vitro to be specific for cytomegalovirus antigens. While some public TCRs were present in many individuals, most TCR sequences turned up only very rarely across donors. Because some donors lacked HLA typing at each locus, the association tests relied only on the typed subset. Immune exposure information for the cohort was limited to CMV serostatus. The authors suggested that the approach could potentially be extended to other disease states and immunological phenotypes. In an earlier analysis of 587 of the donors, most TCR beta V segments were observed in productive rearrangements about 90% or about 30% of the time, broadly matching IMGT annotations. In both the original and validation cohorts, the classifier was reported to diagnose cytomegalovirus status with high specificity and sensitivity. Presence/absence analyses assumed roughly uniform sequencing depth across donors, an assumption that may not hold.

The germline V gene sets CDR1 to LGHNA and CDR2 to YNFKEQ. The CDR3 spans 16 residues, from the cysteine through the phenylalanine. Solely the CDR3 DNA is kept, with 48 bases framed from the first base. V ends up 6 bases short and J 4 bases short, with an unmatched junction base count of 10. Worth noting for this clone: There is no known antigen for this receptor. The sample holds no much larger clone one base away, and base qualities are not on file.

Libraries were made using the immunoSEQ multiplex PCR assay. For the multiplex PCR, a mixture combining 60 forward primers for TCR Vbeta segments and 13 reverse primers for TCR Jbeta segments was used. The CDR3 region of rearranged TCR beta genes was amplified from genomic DNA with a multiplex PCR assay. The amplified TCR beta libraries were sequenced on the Illumina HiSeq System as 87-base-pair reads. Turning to the authors' computational methods: In a later analysis, roughly 80 million unique TCR beta chains were counted across the 650 to 750 repertoires, and around 10 million of these chains were shared by at least two donors. Raw reads were error-corrected and collapsed into unique sequences with a nearest-neighbor algorithm that merged closely related sequences to remove PCR and sequencing errors. CDR3 sequences were aligned to IMGT reference sequences to assign V, D and J gene segments. For a sequence to be retained, a match of at least six nucleotides was required to both a V gene segment and a J gene segment. A rearrangement counted as productive if the CDR3 had no stop codons and remained in frame with V and J, and every other rearrangement counted as non-productive. Following IMGT convention, CDR3 was defined as the stretch from the second conserved V-encoded cysteine up to the conserved J-encoded phenylalanine. The earlier analysis of some 600 of the donors excluded sequences that lacked an unambiguous match to a single V gene segment. An earlier analysis of several hundred of the donors called V segments functional above 56.7% productive rearrangements and segregating when the between-donor standard deviation exceeded 5%. To diagnose cytomegalovirus status from the catalog of TCR beta chain sequences, a statistical classification framework was built. A later analysis assigned V and J genes by comparing TCR nucleotide sequences with IMGT/GENE-DB human TR gene sequences. Using the TCRdist pipeline, a later analysis assigned CDR3 sequences along with most-parsimonious VDJ recombination scenarios. In a later analysis, each TCR beta chain was defined by its CDR3 amino acid sequence together with its V-gene family, and reads without a unique V-gene family were excluded. As a way to deal with suspected cross-contamination and a sequencing artifact, a later analysis dropped over 550 nucleotide sequences that were highly shared and had low generation probability. A later analysis calculated a clonal expansion index for each public chain from normalized within-repertoire ranks of inferred template counts. A later analysis computed generation probabilities with a VDJ recombination model fitted to out-of-frame rearrangements, and checked the results against IGoR. In a later analysis, TCR-TCR, TCR-HLA and TCR-CMV co-occurrence was scored with hypergeometric tests, and a repertoire-size bias correction was applied to TCR pairs. In a later analysis, false discovery rates were estimated by permuting HLA or CMV assignments 20 times. A later analysis grouped co-occurring TCRs with DBSCAN, adding TCRdist sequence similarity when clustering within HLA-allele-positive subsets. For co-occurrence clustering, repertoires with fewer than 30,000 or more than 120,000 public chains were excluded, along with about five repertoires with anomalous nucleotide sharing. The immuneACCESS repertoire file appears here via TCRdb, limited to in-frame rearrangements. These files lack a portion of the clones; in checked studies, under half of the deficit traces to unresolved V genes, and the cause of the others is not known. The D gene and trimming were derived from the DNA, and the V and J assignments and clone size from that table. The sample includes approximately 200,000 clones, with approximately 80% observed a single time. Clones ranked in the top ten supply just over 2% of the sample.

In total, fewer than 750 healthy bone marrow donors made up the cohort. At the time of sampling, all cohort members were nominally healthy, though unrecorded immune exposures were likely present. The donor tested CMV seropositive, placing the donor among the roughly 300 seropositive members of the cohort. Each donor provided a peripheral blood sample, and peripheral blood mononuclear cells were used for TCR beta sequencing. The Qiagen DNeasy Blood Extraction Kit was used to extract genomic DNA from the blood cell samples. The specimen was PBMCs. This clonotype was obtained from a woman under 30 in good health and CMV-seropositive. This sequence uses TRBV4-2 and TRBJ1-3, with 9 bases matching TRBD1. The bases are TGTGCCAGCAGTGCCACCTCCGGGACAGGGGGAAACACCATATATTTT. Its protein is CASSATSGTGGNTIYF.